This entry concerns a single TCR beta chain. The antigen is undetermined. The data were obtained in a study of STAT5B mutations in CD4+ large granular lymphocyte leukemia. Authors' data handling: Productive clonotypes were detectable down to 2.59 x 10-5 frequency. Sequencing used immunoSEQ multiplex PCR; TCRdb keeps in-frame clones, though not all of them. The DNA was the basis for D and trimming; V, J and clone size are from that table. The data show 20,000 to 25,000 clones, roughly 76% seen once. Study-wide findings and caveats: Main leukemic clonotypes were patient-specific, but roughly 26% appeared at low frequency elsewhere.

The germline V and J ends were trimmed by 0 bases and 2 bases, with 11 bases remaining between them. This CDR3 has 15 amino acids. Germline V CDR1 and CDR2: GTSNPN, SVGIG (reference sequence). J is TRBJ1-5 and V is TRBV30; perhaps TRBD1 as D (5 bases). This receptor was taken from a human donor in good health. The source material was CD4+ T cells from blood buffy coats. CDR3 amino acids: CAWSVIWGGNQPQHF. CDR3 DNA: TGTGCCTGGAGTGTAATCTGGGGGGGCAATCAGCCCCAGCATTTT. The full variable domain, rest sourced from reference TRBV30 and TRBJ1-5, is SQTIHQWPATLVQPVGSPLSLECTVEGTSNPNLYWYRQAAGRGLQLLFYSVGIGQISSEVPQNLSASRPQDRQFILSSKKLLLSDSGFYLCAWSVIWGGNQPQHFGDGTRLSIL.